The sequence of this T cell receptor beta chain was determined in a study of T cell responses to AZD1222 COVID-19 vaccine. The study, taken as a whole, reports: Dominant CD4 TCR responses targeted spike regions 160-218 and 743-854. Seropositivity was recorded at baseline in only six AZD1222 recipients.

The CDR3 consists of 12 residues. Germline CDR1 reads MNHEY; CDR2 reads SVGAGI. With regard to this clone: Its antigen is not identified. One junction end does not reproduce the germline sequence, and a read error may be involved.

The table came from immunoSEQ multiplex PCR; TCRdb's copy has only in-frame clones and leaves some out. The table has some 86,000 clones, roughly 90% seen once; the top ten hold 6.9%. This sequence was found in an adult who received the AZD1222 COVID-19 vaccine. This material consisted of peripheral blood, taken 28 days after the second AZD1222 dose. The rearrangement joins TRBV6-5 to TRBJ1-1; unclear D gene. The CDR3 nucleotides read TGTGCCAGCAAGGAGGAGAACCCTGAAGCTTTCTTT. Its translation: CASKEENPEAFF.